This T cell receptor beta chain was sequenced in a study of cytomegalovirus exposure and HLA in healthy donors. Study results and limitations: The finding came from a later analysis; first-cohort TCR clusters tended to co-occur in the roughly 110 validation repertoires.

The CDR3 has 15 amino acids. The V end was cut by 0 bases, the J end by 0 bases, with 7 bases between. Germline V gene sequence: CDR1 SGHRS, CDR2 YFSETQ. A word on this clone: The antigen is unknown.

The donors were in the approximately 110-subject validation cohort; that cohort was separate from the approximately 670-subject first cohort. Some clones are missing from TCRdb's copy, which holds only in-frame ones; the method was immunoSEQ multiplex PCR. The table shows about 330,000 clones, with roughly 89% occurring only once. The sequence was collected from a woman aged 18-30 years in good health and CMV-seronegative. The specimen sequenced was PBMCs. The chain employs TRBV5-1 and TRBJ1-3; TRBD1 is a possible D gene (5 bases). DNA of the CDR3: TGCGCCAGCAGCTTGGCCGACAGCTCTGGAAACACCATATATTTT. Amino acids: CASSLADSSGNTIYF.